The TCR beta chain under discussion was sequenced for a study of blood T cell repertoires in COVID-19. CDR3 size: 15 residues. The V end lost 4 bases, the J end lost 7 bases, and 19 bases lay between the germline ends. The germline V gene has CDR1 SGHAT and CDR2 FQNNGV. As originally analysed: Nucleated cell counts were estimated from reference gene primer amplification. Clones were read by immunoSEQ multiplex PCR, and TCRdb kept only the in-frame ones, dropping some. The D gene and trimming were derived from the DNA, and the V and J assignments and clone size from that table. The sample shows around 120,000 clones, roughly nine tenths of them seen only once.

The source of this sequence is a man aged 55-75 years with COVID-19, enrolled during active disease. V gene TRBV11-2 combines with J gene TRBJ2-5; D is possibly TRBD1 (8 bases). What was sequenced was peripheral blood. DNA of the CDR3: TGTGCCAGCAGCTACCAGGGGGCCGGGGGGCGGACCCAGTACTTC. The encoded protein is CASSYQGAGGRTQYF.